Below, 20 T cell receptor beta chains from the same sample are listed, as sequenced in a study of siplizumab effects on memory and regulatory T cells. Assay: immunoSEQ multiplex PCR; the TCRdb copy retains only in-frame clones and omits some. The table lists some 100,000 clones, less than 95% of them singletons, with roughly 0.62% in the top ten. The source material was Tregs sorted from blood. The receptors derive from a human donor in good health.

The chain is built from TRBV9 and TRBJ2-3; 14 nucleotides line up with TRBD2. V was pared by 3 bases and J by 2 bases, with 8 bases of the junction left unmatched. This CDR3 spans 18 amino acids. Germline V gene data show CDR1 as SGDLS and CDR2 as YYNGEE. The CDR3 sequence: CASSAGTSGSTFTDTQYF. DNA of the CDR3: TGTGCCAGCAGCGCCGGGACTAGCGGGAGCACTTTCACAGATACGCAGTATTTT. The full variable domain, completed using reference TRBV9 and TRBJ2-3, is DSGVTQTPKHLITATGQRVTLRCSPRSGDLSVYWYQQSLDQGLQFLIQYYNGEERAKGNILERFSAQQFPDLHSELNLSSLELGDSALYFCASSAGTSGSTFTDTQYFGPGTRLTVL.

The chain links TRBV6-1 to TRBJ2-7; 7 positions agree with TRBD1. The CDR3 loop spans 14 amino acids. Germline loops: CDR1 MNHNS, CDR2 SASEGT. V shed 2 bases, J shed 7 bases, and the junction held 8 bases outside the gene matches. Written as DNA, the CDR3 is TGTGCCAGCAGTGAATTAGGTAGGGGGCTTGAGCAGTACTTC. It translates to CASSELGRGLEQYF.

The V and J genes are TRBV7-3 and TRBJ1-6; TRBD1 is a possible D gene (5 bases). Trimming left V 1 base short and J 9 bases short, with 10 bases between. There are 14 residues in the CDR3. Germline V gene lookup returns CDR1 SGHTA and CDR2 FQGTGA. Here the CDR3 DNA reads TGTGCCAGCAGCTTAAGGGCTAGGGGTTCACCCCTCCACTTT. The encoded protein is CASSLRARGSPLHF.

The chain has TRBV5-1 and TRBJ1-4, with TRBD1 matching over 11 bases. This CDR3 spans 16 amino acids. Germline-derived CDR1 and CDR2 are SGHRS and YFSETQ. Germline trimming cut 6 bases from V and 3 bases from J; bases unmatched to any gene: 7. CDR3 nucleotides: TGCGCCAGCACCCGGACAGGGGGCGCAGCTAATGAAAAACTGTTTTTT. Residues: CASTRTGGAANEKLFF.

V gene TRBV5-5 combines with J gene TRBJ2-3, with D possibly TRBD2 on 6 matching bases. This CDR3 has 19 residues. The V gene lost 2 bases and the J gene lost 1 base, with 23 bases spanning the gap. The germline gives CDR1 SGHKS, CDR2 YYEKEE (reference sequence). The CDR3 loop reads CASSFFSSIGRGRTDTQYF. In DNA, the CDR3 is TGTGCCAGCAGCTTTTTTTCGAGTATCGGGAGAGGTCGCACAGATACGCAGTATTTT.

The V gene is TRBV29-1, the J gene TRBJ1-2; 10 positions match TRBD1. V lost 5 bases and J lost 8; bases outside the gene matches: 8. CDR1 is SQVTM, CDR2 ANQGSEA, per germline. The CDR3 loop spans 13 amino acids. The CDR3 reads CSVHTTGGYGYTF. CDR3 in DNA: TGCAGCGTTCACACGACAGGGGGCTACGGCTACACCTTC.

The chain couples TRBV9 to TRBJ2-5, with D uncertain. Per germline, CDR1 SGDLS and CDR2 YYNGEE. The CDR3 has 13 residues. V gave up 0 bases and J gave up 9 bases, with 12 bases separating them. The CDR3 DNA is TGTGCCAGCAGCGTAGACCCTGTTGGGGCCCAGTACTTC. Protein product: CASSVDPVGAQYF.

This chain connects TRBV9 to TRBJ2-5; 9 bases align to TRBD1. Germline trimming cut 0 bases from V and 2 bases from J; bases unmatched to any gene: 2. CDR3 length: 15 residues. The germline V gene has CDR1 SGDLS and CDR2 YYNGEE. The DNA of the CDR3 is TGTGCCAGCAGCGTAGAAGGACAGGGGCAAGAGACCCAGTACTTC. As protein: CASSVEGQGQETQYF.

This chain joins TRBV25-1 and TRBJ2-1; D gene uncertain. With 10 bases removed from V and 1 base from J, the gap between germline ends came to 8 bases. The germline V gene encodes CDR1 MGHDK and CDR2 SYGVNS. The CDR3 covers 12 residues. CDR3 amino acids: CATQPSYNEQFF. CDR3 coding DNA: TGTGCCACCCAGCCTTCCTACAATGAGCAGTTCTTC.

The rearrangement uses TRBV5-6 and TRBJ1-2, with D maybe TRBD1 (5 bases). Trimming removed 4 bases at V and 0 bases at J, with 13 bases between. The CDR3 sequence is 15 residues long. CDR1 and CDR2 from the germline V gene are SGHDT and YYEEEE. The chain's CDR3 is CASSLLGTPNYGYTF. The CDR3 nucleotides read TGTGCCAGCAGCCTCCTGGGGACCCCTAACTATGGCTACACCTTC.

This rearrangement joins TRBV10-3 to TRBJ2-3; TRBD1 is a possible D gene (5 bases). Germline V gives CDR1 ENHRY, CDR2 SYGVKD. V was trimmed by 6 bases and J by 3 bases, leaving 16 bases between them. The CDR3 has 15 amino acids. CDR3 sequence reads: CAISPQGSLTDTQYF. As DNA, the CDR3 is TGTGCCATCAGCCCCCAGGGCAGCCTAACAGATACGCAGTATTTT.

This clone was seen a single time. The chain couples TRBV5-6 to TRBJ1-2; D gene ambiguous. The CDR3 has 11 amino acids. The V gene lost 5 bases and the J gene lost 9 bases, with 11 bases spanning the gap. CDR1 is SGHDT and CDR2 is YYEEEE in the germline V gene. The CDR3 sequence: CASRFRFRYTF. CDR3 coding DNA: TGTGCCAGCAGATTCAGGTTTCGCTACACCTTC.

The V call is TRBV21-1, the J call TRBJ1-1; TRBD1 was called by the table and not checked on the DNA. TRBV21-1 represents a pseudogene. The CDR3 is 16 amino acids. Written as DNA, the CDR3 is TGTGCCAGCAGCACATATACTCCGGGACAGGGCGCTGAAGCTTTCTTT. Translated: CASSTYTPGQGAEAFF.

The rearrangement uses TRBV5-4 and TRBJ2-1; D is unresolved. The V and J ends lost 4 bases and 5 bases respectively, with 19 bases between them. This CDR3 spans 16 amino acids. Per germline, CDR1 SGHNT and CDR2 YYREEE (reference sequence). The CDR3 here is CASSPRGALDDNEQFF. The CDR3 coding sequence is TGTGCCAGCAGCCCCCGCGGTGCACTCGACGACAATGAGCAGTTCTTC. The whole variable domain, remainder taken from reference TRBV5-4 and TRBJ2-1, is ETGVTQSPTHLIKTRGQQVTLRCSSQSGHNTVSWYQQALGQGPQFIFQYYREEENGRGNFPPRFSGLQFPNYSSELNVNALELDDSALYLCASSPRGALDDNEQFFGPGTRLTVL.

This clone was recorded only once. This rearrangement joins TRBV2 to TRBJ2-7, with 7 positions matching TRBD1. The J segment lost 4 bases and the V segment lost 5 bases, leaving 5 bases of the junction unmatched. The CDR3 has 13 residues. Germline V gene data show CDR1 as SNHLY and CDR2 as FYNNEI. The DNA for the CDR3 is TGTGCCAGCAGTCCGGGACAGTTATACGAGCAGTACTTC. Translated, it gives CASSPGQLYEQYF.

The V gene is TRBV6-6, the J gene TRBJ2-7, with TRBD1 identical over 8 bases. Trimming removed 8 bases from V and 1 base from J; junction bases left unmatched: 7. The CDR3 is made up of 14 amino acids. CDR1 and CDR2 from the germline V gene are MNHNY and SVGAGI (reference sequence). The CDR3 is CASCPTGGSYEQYF. In DNA, the CDR3 is TGTGCCAGCTGCCCCACAGGGGGTTCCTACGAGCAGTACTTC.

The chain uses TRBV6-5 and TRBJ1-5; TRBD1 agrees at 7 bases. CDR1 MNHEY and CDR2 SVGAGI come from the germline V gene. The CDR3 has 13 residues. V lost 6 bases to trimming and J lost 4 bases; unmatched junction nucleotides: 3. The CDR3 protein is CASRPGGNQPQHF. The CDR3 nucleotides read TGTGCCAGCAGGCCAGGGGGGAATCAGCCCCAGCATTTT.

The V and J genes are TRBV7-6 and TRBJ1-5; no clear D. The CDR3 runs to 15 residues. Germline lookup yields CDR1 SGHVS and CDR2 FNYEAQ. Trimming took off 5 bases at V and 7 bases at J, with 18 bases between the two ends. The chain's CDR3 is CASSPQWGAGQPQHF. CDR3 coding DNA: TGTGCCAGCAGCCCGCAGTGGGGAGCCGGGCAGCCCCAGCATTTT. The full variable domain, completed using reference TRBV7-6 and TRBJ1-5, is GAGVSQSPRYKVTKRGQDVALRCDPISGHVSLYWYRQALGQGPEFLTYFNYEAQQDKSGLPNDRFSAERPEGSISTLTIQRTEQRDSAMYRCASSPQWGAGQPQHFGDGTRLSIL.

The chain joins TRBV19 to TRBJ2-3; 7 bases agree with TRBD2. The CDR3 is 17 residues long. J was trimmed by 2 bases and V by 4 bases; bases with no gene match: 12. Germline values: CDR1 LNHDA, CDR2 SQIVND (reference sequence). CDR3 sequence: CASSNYGAGAVTDTQYF. In DNA form, the CDR3 reads TGTGCCAGTAGTAACTACGGGGCGGGAGCAGTCACAGATACGCAGTATTTT.

The chain joins TRBV5-8 to TRBJ2-5, with TRBD1 as a possible D gene (5 bases). V was trimmed by 4 bases and J by 6 bases, leaving 10 bases between them. Germline CDR1 reads SGHTS; CDR2 reads YDEGEE. The CDR3 runs 12 residues. Written as DNA, the CDR3 is TGTGCCAGCAGCCGACAGATTCAGACCCAGTACTTC. Protein product: CASSRQIQTQYF.